This T cell receptor beta chain was captured by sequencing in a study of blood T cell repertoires in COVID-19. Germline assignment: CDR1 LGHDT and CDR2 YNNKEL (reference sequence). Germline trimming cut 3 bases from V and 4 bases from J; bases unmatched to any gene: 5. The CDR3 runs to 15 residues. Here immunoSEQ multiplex PCR was the method, and the copy in TCRdb shows in-frame clones only, minus some. Of 95,000 to 100,000 clones listed, approximately 90% are singletons. J is TRBJ2-5 and V is TRBV3-1 (or the pseudogene TRBV3-2), with 10 nucleotides matching TRBD1. The receptor was isolated from a man in his fifties or sixties with acute or convalescent COVID-19. The sample taken for sequencing was peripheral blood. CDR3 in DNA: TGTGCCAGCAGCCAGACGACAGGGGGCGGAGAGACCCAGTACTTC. Its translation is CASSQTTGGGETQYF.